The clone carrying this T cell receptor beta chain was seen once. Its antigen is still unknown. The data are from a study of metastatic and nonmetastatic thyroid tumors. Study background: Patients with malignant and benign thyroid disease provided blood and tumor or nodule tissue, whose repertoires were compared. Findings of the study overall: TCR beta diversity was reportedly significantly higher in malignant thyroid tumors than benign nodules, in blood and tumor.

Per the original data handling: For papillary thyroid cancer, a distant-metastasis classifier was constructed from CDR3 differences observed across clinicopathological groups. Through MiXCR, TCRdb re-clonotyped the PCR reads. The authors' filters were not applied to this entry. Among about 19,000 clones listed, roughly 36% were seen once. The germline V and J ends were trimmed by 1 base and 3 bases, with 13 bases remaining between them. Germline lookup yields CDR1 SGHAT and CDR2 FQNNGV. The length of the CDR3 is 16 residues. Ahead of thyroid surgery, no patient had received treatment of any kind. Material for sequencing was tumor tissue. The receptor comes from a female donor with papillary thyroid cancer or a benign thyroid nodule (not recorded which). Some clones in this sample may be carry-over from other donors' samples. The chain carries TRBV11-2 and TRBJ2-1, with D perhaps given as TRBD1 or TRBD2 (5 bases each). CDR3 region: CASSLGGVGYYNEQFF. CDR3 DNA: TGTGCCAGCAGCTTAGGAGGGGTCGGGTACTACAATGAGCAGTTCTTC.